Below are 8 T cell receptor beta chains sequenced from a single sample in a study of T cell responses to AZD1222 COVID-19 vaccine. TCRdb keeps only in-frame clones here, not all; method: immunoSEQ multiplex PCR. The sample carries about 130,000 clones, 89% recorded once. The sample here was peripheral blood, taken on day 0 of AZD1222 vaccination. Every receptor here comes from an adult in good health.

This sequence joins TRBV14 and TRBJ1-3; no definite D call. The V and J ends lost 1 base and 4 bases respectively, with 5 bases between them. Looked up from germline, CDR1 is SGHDN and CDR2 is FVKESK. The CDR3 extends over 13 amino acids. The CDR3 spells CASSQALGNTIYF. Here the CDR3 DNA reads TGTGCCAGCAGCCAAGCACTAGGAAACACCATATATTTT. The variable domain in full, completed from reference TRBV14 and TRBJ1-3, reads EAGVTQFPSHSVIEKGQTVTLRCDPISGHDNLYWYRRVMGKEIKFLLHFVKESKQDESGMPNNRFLAERTGGTYSTLKVQPAELEDSGVYFCASSQALGNTIYFGEGSWLTVV.

There are a few counts of this clone. The chain couples TRBV30 to TRBJ2-1; TRBD2 might be the D (5 bases). V lost 1 base to trimming and J lost 8 bases, with 21 bases between them. CDR1 GTSNPN and CDR2 SVGIG come from the germline V gene (reference sequence). CDR3 size: 16 residues. The CDR3: CAWSELDSSSRDEQFF. The CDR3 coding sequence is TGTGCCTGGAGTGAATTGGACTCCTCTTCGAGGGATGAGCAGTTCTTC.

V is TRBV7-9 and J is TRBJ2-7; D might be TRBD1 (6 bases). Germline CDR1 SEHNR, CDR2 FQNEAQ (reference sequence). The CDR3 is 14 amino acids. V dropped 4 bases and J dropped 5 bases, with 15 bases sitting between them. The CDR3 region is CASSYYRVGDEQYF. The CDR3 DNA reads as TGTGCCAGCAGCTATTACAGGGTGGGAGACGAGCAGTACTTC.

In this sample, this clone turned up once. This chain links TRBV20-1 with TRBJ2-3; 15 nucleotides agree with TRBD2. Germline V gives CDR1 DFQATT, CDR2 SNEGSKA (reference sequence). This CDR3 region has 19 residues. The V and J ends lost 3 bases and 2 bases, in that order; junction bases with no gene match: 12. The CDR3 loop reads CSASPLGTSGGMNTDTQYF. For the CDR3, the DNA is TGCAGTGCTAGTCCCCTTGGGACTAGCGGGGGGATGAACACAGATACGCAGTATTTT.

The rearrangement joins TRBV10-1 to TRBJ1-5; D is unresolved. Germline V gene lookup returns CDR1 WNHNN and CDR2 SYGVQD (reference sequence). The CDR3 is 14 residues long. The V end was cut by 3 bases, the J end by 0 bases, with 6 bases between. The CDR3 region has the DNA TGCGCCAGCAGTGATGGGAGTAGCAATCAGCCCCAGCATTTT. Protein product: CASSDGSSNQPQHF.

This clone was detected only a few times. The chain combines TRBV6-5 with TRBJ1-5, with TRBD1 as a possible D gene (5 bases). The V gene's germline CDR1 is MNHEY and CDR2 SVGAGI. CDR3 length: 14 amino acids. Trimming removed 2 bases at V and 7 bases at J, with 12 bases between. The CDR3 protein is CASSYVGVGQPQHF. Written as DNA, the CDR3 is TGTGCCAGCAGTTACGTGGGGGTGGGCCAGCCCCAGCATTTT.

The chain recombines TRBV6-5 with TRBJ1-1; perhaps TRBD1 as D (6 bases). Germline V gene sequence: CDR1 MNHEY, CDR2 SVGAGI. There are 13 residues in the CDR3. V lost 6 bases to trimming and J lost 3 bases, with 11 bases between them. CDR3 region: CASSQGLDTEAFF. The CDR3 bases are TGTGCCAGCAGCCAGGGGTTGGACACTGAAGCTTTCTTT.

V usage is TRBV6-5 and J usage is TRBJ1-2; TRBD1 matches 9 bases. The V segment lost 8 bases and the J segment 4 bases; nucleotides outside the gene matches: 11. Germline loops: CDR1 MNHEY, CDR2 SVGAGI. This CDR3 is 15 amino acids long. CDR3 amino acids: CASGDRTGASYGYTF. CDR3 DNA: TGTGCCAGCGGGGACCGGACAGGGGCTAGCTATGGCTACACCTTC.